What follows are 16 T cell receptor beta chains derived from one specimen sequenced in a study of blood T cells in healthy people across ages. A J-beta primer mix and a sample-barcoded 5' primer were used in a second PCR of about 6 to 12 cycles. A single record per CDR3 protein comes from TCRdb applying MiXCR to the 5' RACE reads. Here the sample spans 2 million or so distinct CDR3 sequences, around half being singletons. The sample consisted of blood. The receptors originated from a woman aged 40 to 55 in good health.

The rearrangement joins TRBV24-1 to TRBJ2-3; D not resolved. V gave up 7 bases and J gave up 7 bases, with 17 bases separating them. The CDR3 extends over 14 amino acids. The germline V gene encodes CDR1 KGHDR and CDR2 SFDVKD. The chain's CDR3 is CATSPRASFNTQYF. CDR3 nucleotides: TGTGCCACCAGCCCTAGGGCCTCCTTCAATACGCAGTATTTT.

This clonotype was observed a handful of times. The chain couples TRBV5-6 to TRBJ2-5; the match to TRBD1 covers 10 bases. Germline-derived CDR1 and CDR2 are SGHDT and YYEEEE. The CDR3 is 16 amino acids. Trimming took 8 bases from V and 5 from J; bases not matched to a gene: 15. The CDR3 loop reads CASYPMGTGEVETQYF. The DNA for the CDR3 is TGTGCCAGTTACCCAATGGGGACAGGGGAAGTGGAGACCCAGTACTTC.

Only one count was recorded for this clonotype. The rearrangement uses TRBV6-6 and TRBJ2-5; 10 nucleotides line up with TRBD2. This CDR3 is 16 amino acids long. Trimming cost V 4 bases and J 0 bases; bases outside gene matches: 5. CDR1 MNHNY and CDR2 SVGAGI come from the germline V gene (reference sequence). CDR3 residues: CASSSAGTSDQETQYF. The CDR3 DNA follows: TGTGCCAGCAGTTCAGCCGGGACTAGCGACCAAGAGACCCAGTACTTC.

V and J are TRBV5-1 and TRBJ2-1; D unclear. V was pared by 4 bases and J by 4 bases, with 12 bases between. The CDR3 is 14 amino acids. Germline V lookup: CDR1 SGHRS, CDR2 YFSETQ. CDR3 protein: CASSTGTSYNEQFF. DNA for the CDR3: TGCGCCAGCAGCACCGGAACAAGTTACAATGAGCAGTTCTTC. The full variable domain, in which reference TRBV5-1 and TRBJ2-1 provide the parts outside the CDR3, is KAGVTQTPRYLIKTRGQQVTLSCSPISGHRSVSWYQQTPGQGLQFLFEYFSETQRNKGNFPGRFSGRQFSNSRSEMNVSTLELGDSALYLCASSTGTSYNEQFFGPGTRLTVL.

The chain has TRBV7-9 and TRBJ1-1; a possible D gene is TRBD1 (5 bases). From germline, CDR1 is SEHNR and CDR2 FQNEAQ (reference sequence). This CDR3 is 15 amino acids long. The germline V and J ends were trimmed by 7 bases and 5 bases, with 20 bases remaining between them. The CDR3 DNA is TGTGCCAGCACCCTGGTCGGGGGAGGTACGACTGAAGCTTTCTTT. This sequence encodes CASTLVGGGTTEAFF.

The chain links TRBV2 to TRBJ2-2, with D hard to call. The germline V gene has CDR1 SNHLY and CDR2 FYNNEI. V lost 6 bases and J lost 2, with 10 bases in between. The CDR3 consists of 14 residues. The CDR3 sequence is CASRGFSNTGELFF. The CDR3 nucleotides read TGTGCCAGCAGGGGCTTTTCCAACACCGGGGAGCTGTTTTTT.

The table lists this clonotype with a few counts. The V gene is TRBV7-2, the J gene TRBJ2-5, with TRBD2 matching 10 bases. CDR3 length: 17 residues. Germline-derived CDR1 and CDR2 are SGHTA and FQGNSA. Trimming cost V 0 bases and J 1 base; bases outside gene matches: 5. The CDR3 loop is CASSLALSGGAQETQYF. CDR3 coding DNA: TGTGCCAGCAGCTTAGCCCTCAGCGGGGGGGCCCAAGAGACCCAGTACTTC. The full variable domain, with the rest looked up from reference TRBV7-2 and TRBJ2-5, is GAGVSQSPSNKVTEKGKDVELRCDPISGHTALYWYRQSLGQGLEFLIYFQGNSAPDKSGLPSDRFSAERTGGSVSTLTIQRTQQEDSAVYLCASSLALSGGAQETQYFGPGTRLLVL.

This chain uses TRBV11-2 with TRBJ1-2; 8 nucleotides line up with TRBD1. This CDR3 is built from 16 residues. Germline values: CDR1 SGHAT, CDR2 FQNNGV. V shed 1 base and J 1 base; nucleotides not matched to a gene: 5. The CDR3 loop is CASSLATTGVNYGYTF. DNA of the CDR3: TGTGCCAGCAGCTTAGCCACGACAGGGGTTAACTATGGCTACACCTTC.

This sequence joins TRBV27 and TRBJ2-3, with D possibly TRBD2 on 7 matching bases. The CDR3 sequence is 15 residues long. Trimming left V 5 bases short and J 6 bases short, with 18 bases between. Looked up from germline, CDR1 is MNHEY and CDR2 is SMNVEV (reference sequence). CDR3 protein: CASSPLGAGADTQYF. The CDR3 nucleotides read TGTGCCAGCAGTCCACTAGGGGCGGGGGCTGATACGCAGTATTTT.

This clonotype has more than one count but fewer than ten. The V and J genes are TRBV6-1 and TRBJ2-5, with D perhaps matching TRBD1 (5 bases). The CDR3 has 15 residues. The V end lost 0 bases, the J end lost 1 base, and 9 bases lay between the germline ends. The germline CDR1 and CDR2 sequences are MNHNS and SASEGT. The CDR3 coding sequence is TGTGCCAGCAGTGAAGCGGCAGGGATCCAAGAGACCCAGTACTTC. Its protein product is CASSEAAGIQETQYF.

The chain carries TRBV9 and TRBJ2-1; 8 bases are a match to TRBD2. CDR1 is SGDLS and CDR2 is YYNGEE in the germline V gene. The CDR3 spans 15 residues. V dropped 0 bases and J dropped 4; count of bases not matched to a gene: 3. CDR3 region: CASSVDSGGYNEQFF. CDR3 coding DNA: TGTGCCAGCAGCGTAGACAGCGGGGGTTACAATGAGCAGTTCTTC.

This rearrangement joins TRBV4-3 to TRBJ2-7; D might be TRBD1 (6 bases). The end of the DNA aligns better with TRBJ2-5, so the J call may be wrong. Germline values: CDR1 LGHNA, CDR2 YSLEER. CDR3 length: 15 amino acids. The CDR3 spells CASSQDTAGEETQYF. In nucleotides, the CDR3 is TGCGCCAGCAGCCAAGATACGGCAGGGGAAGAGACCCAGTACTTC.

This clonotype was detected a few times. The J gene is TRBJ2-4, the V gene TRBV3-1; D assignment may be TRBD1 or TRBD2 (5 bases each). The J call is uncertain, as TRBJ2-7 better fits the DNA end. From germline, CDR1 is LGHDT and CDR2 YNNKEL (reference sequence). The CDR3 extends over 16 amino acids. CDR3 region: CASSQGVTGLNYEQYF. Here the CDR3 DNA reads TGTGCCAGCAGCCAAGGGGTCACGGGGCTCAACTACGAGCAGTACTTC.

The V call is TRBV4-3, the J call TRBJ1-4; perhaps TRBD1 as D (6 bases). V dropped 0 bases and J dropped 5 bases, with 25 bases sitting between them. Germline lookup yields CDR1 LGHNA and CDR2 YSLEER. This CDR3 has 20 amino acids. The CDR3 loop is CASSQDSGQTYANFNEKLFF. The CDR3 coding sequence is TGCGCCAGCAGCCAAGATTCCGGACAGACGTACGCCAACTTCAATGAAAAACTGTTTTTT.

Comments on this clonotype: At one end, the junction sequence differs from germline, possibly due to a read error. CDR3 loop: CASSPGLALGGETRYF. CDR3 DNA sequence: TGTGCCAGCAGCCCCGGACTAGCGCTTGGCGGGGAGACCCGGTACTTC. This chain uses TRBV13 with TRBJ2-5; TRBD2 matches 9 bases. This CDR3 has 16 residues. Germline-derived CDR1 and CDR2 are PRHDT and FYEKMQ (reference sequence).

The rearrangement uses TRBV25-1 and TRBJ1-1, with 7 bases lining up with TRBD1. J was trimmed by 0 bases and V by 5 bases; bases with no gene match: 3. CDR3 length: 14 residues. The germline V gene has CDR1 MGHDK and CDR2 SYGVNS. Here the CDR3 reads CASSMGQLNTEAFF. In nucleotides, the CDR3 is TGTGCCAGCAGTATGGGACAGTTGAACACTGAAGCTTTCTTT.